These T cell receptor beta chains were read from a single sample in a study of Tregs in tolerant kidney transplant recipients. Here immunoSEQ multiplex PCR was the method, and the copy in TCRdb shows in-frame clones only, minus some. The sample contains tens of thousands of clones, 95% to 98% of which appear only once. The sample was CD4+ T cells from blood, taken before the transplant. The origin of the receptors is a human donor who received a combined kidney and bone marrow transplant. Each CDR3 is given with its conserved first and last residue. Each record gives: J gene, V gene, clone size, CDR3 protein. Where a row states a size, it is once, few, many or the class of an expanded clone; other rows omit it.

j_gene: TRBJ1-2; v_gene: TRBV6-5; abundance: NA; CDR3aa: CASSRDRVYGYTF
j_gene: TRBJ2-2; v_gene: TRBV9; abundance: NA; CDR3aa: CASSVVSLALNTGELFF
j_gene: TRBJ2-1; v_gene: TRBV9; abundance: NA; CDR3aa: CASSVTSNLPDNEQFF
j_gene: TRBJ2-1; v_gene: TRBV4-1; abundance: NA; CDR3aa: CASSHEGLESSYNEQFF
j_gene: TRBJ2-1; v_gene: TRBV5-1; abundance: NA; CDR3aa: CASSQELAGNSYNEQFF
j_gene: TRBJ2-7; v_gene: TRBV2; abundance: NA; CDR3aa: CASSPGRGTYEQYF
j_gene: TRBJ1-2; v_gene: TRBV9; abundance: once; CDR3aa: CASSEDPTVIYGYTF
j_gene: TRBJ2-1; v_gene: TRBV5-4; abundance: NA; CDR3aa: CASSLLSFYGGRNEQFF
j_gene: TRBJ2-3; v_gene: TRBV7-3; abundance: NA; CDR3aa: CASSFIAGGTDTQYF
j_gene: TRBJ2-3; v_gene: TRBV27; abundance: NA; CDR3aa: CASSLWRSTDTQYF
j_gene: TRBJ1-4; v_gene: TRBV2; abundance: NA; CDR3aa: CASSVRPPGAGGEKLFF
j_gene: TRBJ1-5; v_gene: TRBV10-3; abundance: NA; CDR3aa: CAISEEYSNQPQHF
j_gene: TRBJ2-3; v_gene: TRBV5-4; abundance: NA; CDR3aa: CASTLEGTRDTQYF
j_gene: TRBJ1-2; v_gene: TRBV11-2; abundance: NA; CDR3aa: CASSLEPRVRYGYTF
j_gene: TRBJ1-2; v_gene: TRBV4-3; abundance: once; CDR3aa: CASSQVPGGAYGYTF
j_gene: TRBJ2-2; v_gene: TRBV11-3; abundance: NA; CDR3aa: CASSLAASYGELFF
j_gene: TRBJ1-5; v_gene: TRBV6-1; abundance: NA; CDR3aa: CASSEDRGRVQPQHF
j_gene: TRBJ2-2; v_gene: TRBV5-1; abundance: NA; CDR3aa: CASSLDPSANTGELFF
j_gene: TRBJ1-2; v_gene: TRBV10-3; abundance: NA; CDR3aa: CAISESIHRGNYGYTF
j_gene: TRBJ1-5; v_gene: TRBV18; abundance: NA; CDR3aa: CASSRGQGGQPQHF